This T cell receptor beta chain was identified during a study of CD8 T cells in ankylosing spondylitis (TCRdb year 2017). At the level of the whole study: The study set out to find disease-linked TCR variants by profiling T cell receptor beta repertoires in ankylosing spondylitis patients and healthy donors. The full study cohort was made up of approximately 24 ankylosing spondylitis patients and 95 to 130 healthy donors. Samples of peripheral blood were taken, and for ankylosing spondylitis patients, synovial fluid was collected as well. Overall results and qualifications from the work: Some motif variants had previously been reported in the synovial fluid and blood of reactive arthritis patients, which suggests shared mechanisms of disease initiation. Significant enrichment of the disease-linked clones was reported in matched synovial fluid samples from ankylosing spondylitis patients. A TCR beta motif of 8 or 9 highly homologous amino acid variants appeared characteristic of blood from ankylosing spondylitis patients. The disease-linked clones showed a CD8+ phenotype and occurred at relatively low frequencies in peripheral blood.

The sample was run on an Illumina HiSeq 2500. Quantitative 5'-RACE with molecular barcodes was the method used to prepare the TCR beta libraries. Per the original workflow: A new computational method based on a probabilistic model of VDJ rearrangement was used to identify disease-linked TCR variants. The raw public reads went through TCRdb reprocessing: fastp at Q25, MiXCR clone calling, in-frame beta chains kept. Rows merge per CDR3 protein into single entries with the most common DNA and genes. TCRdb, not the original authors, processed these V and J calls. The table for this sample lists approximately 220,000 distinct CDR3 sequences; about 18% of them were counted only once. The ten largest make up about 44% of the sample. Unmatched junction bases come to 14, with V trimmed by 8 bases and J by 1 base. Reading the germline V gene gives CDR1 MDHEN and CDR2 SYDVKM. Spanning cysteine to phenylalanine, the CDR3 consists of 18 amino acids. The read is trimmed to its CDR3 DNA, 54 bases read in frame from base 1.

This clonotype appeared a few times. Its antigen is unknown. Base qualities are not recorded, but no much larger clone differs from it by a single base. This clonotype was obtained from a male donor with ankylosing spondylitis. The sample taken for sequencing was blood, either unsorted or a sorted T cell fraction (not recorded which). The rearrangement combines TRBV28 with TRBJ2-4; 10 nucleotides in the junction match TRBD2. Read as DNA, the sequence is TGTGCCAGCTCCCTGGTGAGCGGGAGGGCCCTCGCCAAAAACATTCAGTACTTC. Its protein reads: CASSLVSGRALAKNIQYF.